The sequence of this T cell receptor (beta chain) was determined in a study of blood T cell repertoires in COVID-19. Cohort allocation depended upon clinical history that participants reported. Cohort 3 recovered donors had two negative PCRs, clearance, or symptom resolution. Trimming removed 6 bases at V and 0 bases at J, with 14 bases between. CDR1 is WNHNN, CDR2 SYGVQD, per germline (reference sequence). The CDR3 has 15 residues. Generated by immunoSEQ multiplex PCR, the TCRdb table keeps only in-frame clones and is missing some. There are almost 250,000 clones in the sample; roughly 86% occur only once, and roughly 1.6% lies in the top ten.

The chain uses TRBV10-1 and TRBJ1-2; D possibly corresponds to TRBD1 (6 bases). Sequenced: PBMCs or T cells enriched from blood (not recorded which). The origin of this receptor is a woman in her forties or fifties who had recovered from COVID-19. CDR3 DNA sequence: TGCGCCAGCAGGAGGGGGGGCGAAGCTAACTATGGCTACACCTTC. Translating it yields CASRRGGEANYGYTF.